The clone carrying this TCR beta chain was found once. This specimen belongs to a study of T cell changes during pregnancy in multiple sclerosis. Data came from immunoSEQ multiplex PCR; TCRdb stores just in-frame clones and leaves some out. The sample has 70,000 to 80,000 clones; 88% are singletons. This CDR3 is 15 amino acids long. V shed 2 bases, J shed 2 bases, and the junction held 5 bases outside the gene matches. Germline V gives CDR1 SGHTA, CDR2 FQGTGA. J is TRBJ2-7 and V is TRBV7-3, with 8 bases identical to TRBD1. The receptor was isolated from a female donor with multiple sclerosis, enrolled in a pregnancy study. The source material was peripheral blood, sampled before pregnancy. The CDR3 loop is CASSLGAGGTYEQYF. The CDR3 DNA reads TGTGCCAGCAGCTTAGGGGCAGGGGGCACCTACGAGCAGTACTTC. The entire variable domain, with the rest obtained from reference TRBV7-3 and TRBJ2-7, is as follows: GAGVSQTPSNKVTEKGKYVELRCDPISGHTALYWYRQSLGQGPEFLIYFQGTGAADDSGLPNDRFFAVRPEGSVSTLKIQRTERGDSAVYLCASSLGAGGTYEQYFGPGTRLTVT.